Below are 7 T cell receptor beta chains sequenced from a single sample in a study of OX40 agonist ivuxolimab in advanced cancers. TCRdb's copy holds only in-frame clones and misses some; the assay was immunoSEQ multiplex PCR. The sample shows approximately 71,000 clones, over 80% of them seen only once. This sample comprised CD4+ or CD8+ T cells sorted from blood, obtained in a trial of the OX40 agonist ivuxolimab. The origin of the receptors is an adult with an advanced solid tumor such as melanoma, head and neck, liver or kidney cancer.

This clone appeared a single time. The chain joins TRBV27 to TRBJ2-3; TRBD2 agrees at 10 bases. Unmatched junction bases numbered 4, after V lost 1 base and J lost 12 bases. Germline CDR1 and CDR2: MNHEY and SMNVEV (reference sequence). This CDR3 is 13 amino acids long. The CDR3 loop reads CASSLWTSGLQYF. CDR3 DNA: TGTGCCAGCAGTTTATGGACTAGCGGACTACAGTATTTT.

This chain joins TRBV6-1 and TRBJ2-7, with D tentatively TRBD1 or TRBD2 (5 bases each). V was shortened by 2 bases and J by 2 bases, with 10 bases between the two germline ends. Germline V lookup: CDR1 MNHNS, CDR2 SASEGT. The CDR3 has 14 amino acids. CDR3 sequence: CASSERQGPYEQYV. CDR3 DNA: TGTGCCAGCAGTGAACGGCAGGGACCCTACGAGCAGTACGTC.

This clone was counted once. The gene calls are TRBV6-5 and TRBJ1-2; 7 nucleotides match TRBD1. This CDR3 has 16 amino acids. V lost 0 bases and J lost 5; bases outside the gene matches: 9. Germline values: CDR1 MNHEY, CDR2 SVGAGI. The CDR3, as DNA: TGTGCCAGCAGTTACTCGGGGGGACAGTCAATTTATGGCTACACCTTC. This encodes CASSYSGGQSIYGYTF.

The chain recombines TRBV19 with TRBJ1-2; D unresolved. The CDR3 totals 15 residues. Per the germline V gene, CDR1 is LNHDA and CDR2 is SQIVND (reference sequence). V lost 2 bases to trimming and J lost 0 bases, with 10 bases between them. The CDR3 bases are TGTGCCAGTAGTATAAGTGGCAGAGCTAACTATGGCTACACCTTC. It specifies CASSISGRANYGYTF.

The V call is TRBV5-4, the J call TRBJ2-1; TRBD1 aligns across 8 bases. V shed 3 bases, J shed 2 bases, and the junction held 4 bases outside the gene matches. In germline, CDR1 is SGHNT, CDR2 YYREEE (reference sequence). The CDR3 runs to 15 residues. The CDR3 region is CASSSGQGTYNEQFF. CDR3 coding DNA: TGTGCCAGCAGCTCTGGACAGGGAACCTACAATGAGCAGTTCTTC.

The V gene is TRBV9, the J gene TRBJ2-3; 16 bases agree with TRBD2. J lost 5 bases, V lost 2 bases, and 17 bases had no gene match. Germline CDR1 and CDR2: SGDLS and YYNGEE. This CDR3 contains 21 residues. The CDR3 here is CASSVWPAGTSGGAVLDTQYF. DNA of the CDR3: TGTGCCAGCAGCGTTTGGCCAGCAGGGACTAGCGGGGGGGCAGTATTAGATACGCAGTATTTT.

CDR3 in amino acids: CASSLRQQETQYF. The CDR3 DNA sequence: TGTGCCAGCAGCTTGCGGCAGCAAGAGACCCAGTACTTC. V and J are TRBV5-8 and TRBJ2-5, with no clear D. V was pared by 1 base and J by 2 bases, with 6 bases between. Per the germline V gene, CDR1 is SGHTS and CDR2 is YDEGEE. This CDR3 has 13 residues.